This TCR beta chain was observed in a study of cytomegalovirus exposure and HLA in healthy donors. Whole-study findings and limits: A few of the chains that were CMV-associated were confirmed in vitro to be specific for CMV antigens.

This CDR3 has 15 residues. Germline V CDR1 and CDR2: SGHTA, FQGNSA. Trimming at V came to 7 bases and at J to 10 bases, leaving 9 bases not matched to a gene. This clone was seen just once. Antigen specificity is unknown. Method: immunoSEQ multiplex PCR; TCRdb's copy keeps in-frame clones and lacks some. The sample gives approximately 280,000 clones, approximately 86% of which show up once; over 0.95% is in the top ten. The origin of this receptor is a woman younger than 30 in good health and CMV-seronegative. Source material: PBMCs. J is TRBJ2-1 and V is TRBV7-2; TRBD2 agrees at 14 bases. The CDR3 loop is CASNPGLAGVREQFF. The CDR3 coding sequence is TGTGCCAGCAACCCGGGACTAGCGGGAGTAAGGGAGCAGTTCTTC.